The 9 T cell receptor beta chains below were found in one sample sequenced in a study of CD8 T cells in Susac syndrome. Reverse transcription of roughly 0.5 to 1 ug RNA was carried out with random hexamers. Via MiXCR, TCRdb re-called the immunoSEQ multiplex PCR reads, giving one row per CDR3 protein. The sample lists 160,000 or so distinct CDR3 sequences, about 95% seen once, with about 0.15% in the top ten. Sequenced material: CD8+ T cells from PBMCs. These receptors all stem from a human donor with multiple sclerosis.

V gene TRBV12-3 or TRBV12-4 combines with J gene TRBJ2-5; 7 nucleotides agree with TRBD1. The CDR3 is made up of 14 amino acids. J was trimmed by 4 bases and V by 5 bases; bases with no gene match: 7. The CDR3 is CASSIPGGIETQYF. CDR3 bases: TGTGCCAGCAGTATTCCAGGGGGAATAGAGACCCAGTACTTC.

The V call is TRBV4-2, the J call TRBJ2-3; no clear D gene. The V end lost 0 bases, the J end lost 6 bases, and 16 bases lay between the germline ends. Looked up from germline, CDR1 is LGHNA and CDR2 is YNFKEQ. The CDR3 contains 16 residues. In DNA form, the CDR3 reads TGTGCCAGCAGCCAAGAGCCACCCTTCGGTGGGGATACGCAGTATTTT. Encoded protein: CASSQEPPFGGDTQYF.

The genes are TRBV9 and TRBJ2-3; D gene ambiguous. The CDR3 has 13 amino acids. V lost 1 base to trimming and J lost 6 bases, with 9 bases between them. Per germline, CDR1 SGDLS and CDR2 YYNGEE. DNA of the CDR3: TGTGCCAGCAGCGTATACTACTCGGATACGCAGTATTTT. This translates into CASSVYYSDTQYF.

The gene calls are TRBV7-9 and TRBJ2-1, with D possibly TRBD1 on 6 matching bases. Trimming cost V 4 bases and J 9 bases, with 10 bases left between them. This CDR3 has 12 amino acids. From germline, CDR1 is SEHNR and CDR2 FQNEAQ (reference sequence). CDR3 region: CASSWGPSEQFF. Here the CDR3 DNA reads TGTGCCAGCAGCTGGGGGCCTAGTGAGCAGTTCTTC.

J is TRBJ2-5 and V is TRBV2; D is unresolved. The ends were cut back, 6 bases at V and 4 bases at J, with 12 bases in the middle. Germline CDR1 SNHLY, CDR2 FYNNEI. This CDR3 region has 13 residues. The CDR3 DNA sequence: TGTGCCAGCAGCTTGGCGTCTGGAGAGACCCAGTACTTC. Translation: CASSLASGETQYF.

The V and J genes are TRBV5-1 and TRBJ1-4; the match to TRBD1 covers 10 bases. The length of the CDR3 is 14 residues. The V gene end was trimmed by 3 bases and the J gene end by 6 bases; junction bases not matched to a gene: 2. Germline V gene lookup returns CDR1 SGHRS and CDR2 YFSETQ. CDR3 sequence reads: CASSYGTGDEKLFF. CDR3 nucleotide sequence: TGCGCCAGCAGCTACGGGACAGGGGATGAAAAACTGTTTTTT.

The genes are TRBV7-9 and TRBJ1-1; D may be TRBD1 (6 bases). There are 15 residues in the CDR3. Trimming cost V 0 bases and J 1 base, with 9 bases left between them. Looked up from germline, CDR1 is SEHNR and CDR2 is FQNEAQ (reference sequence). CDR3 in DNA: TGTGCCAGCAGCTTAGCCCTGGGACAGAACACTGAAGCTTTCTTT. This encodes CASSLALGQNTEAFF.

The chain recombines TRBV2 with TRBJ1-2, with D possibly matching TRBD1 (6 bases). Per the germline V gene, CDR1 is SNHLY and CDR2 is FYNNEI. Trimming stripped 5 bases from V and 3 bases from J, with 13 bases between. The CDR3 totals 14 residues. CDR3 DNA sequence: TGTGCCAGCAGTCCCGGGACAATCGACTATGGCTACACCTTC. This translates into CASSPGTIDYGYTF.

The V gene is TRBV20-1, the J gene TRBJ2-5; D is unclear. Per the germline V gene, CDR1 is DFQATT and CDR2 is SNEGSKA (reference sequence). V was cut by 3 bases and J by 5 bases, with 4 bases left in between. The CDR3 runs 10 residues. CDR3 coding DNA: TGCAGTGCTAGGAGGGAGACCCAGTACTTC. Translated: CSARRETQYF.